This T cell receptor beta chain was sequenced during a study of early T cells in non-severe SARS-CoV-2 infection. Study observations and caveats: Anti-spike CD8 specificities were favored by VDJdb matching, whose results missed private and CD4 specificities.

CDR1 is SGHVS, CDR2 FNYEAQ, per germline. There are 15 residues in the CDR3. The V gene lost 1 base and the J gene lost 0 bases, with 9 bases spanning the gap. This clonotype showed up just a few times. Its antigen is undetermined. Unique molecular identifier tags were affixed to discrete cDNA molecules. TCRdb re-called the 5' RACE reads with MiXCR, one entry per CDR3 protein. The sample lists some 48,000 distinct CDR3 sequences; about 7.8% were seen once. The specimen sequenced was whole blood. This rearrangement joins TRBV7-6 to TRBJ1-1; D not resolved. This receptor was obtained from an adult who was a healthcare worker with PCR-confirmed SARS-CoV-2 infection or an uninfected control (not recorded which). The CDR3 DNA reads TGTGCCAGCAGCTTAGAGCCGGGGTTGAACACTGAAGCTTTCTTT. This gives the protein CASSLEPGLNTEAFF.